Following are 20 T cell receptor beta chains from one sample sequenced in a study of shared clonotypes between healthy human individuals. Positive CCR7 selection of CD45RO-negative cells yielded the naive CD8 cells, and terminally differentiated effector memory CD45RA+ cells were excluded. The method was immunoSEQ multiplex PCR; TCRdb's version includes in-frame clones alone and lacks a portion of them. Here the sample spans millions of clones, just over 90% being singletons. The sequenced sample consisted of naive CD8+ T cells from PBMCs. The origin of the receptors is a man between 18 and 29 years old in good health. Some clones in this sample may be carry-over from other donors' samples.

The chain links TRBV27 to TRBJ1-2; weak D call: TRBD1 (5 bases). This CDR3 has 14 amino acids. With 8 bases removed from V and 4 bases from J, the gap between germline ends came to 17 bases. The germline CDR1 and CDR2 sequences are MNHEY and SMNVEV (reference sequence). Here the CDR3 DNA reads TGTGCCAGCCGGCCCTTAGGGGATCCCTATGGCTACACCTTC. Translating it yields CASRPLGDPYGYTF.

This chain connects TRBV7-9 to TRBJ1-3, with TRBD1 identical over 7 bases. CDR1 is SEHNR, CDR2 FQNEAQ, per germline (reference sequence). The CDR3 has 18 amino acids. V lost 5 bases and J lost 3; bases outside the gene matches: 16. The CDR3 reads CASSPLTALTGVGNTIYF. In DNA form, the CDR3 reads TGTGCCAGCAGCCCACTTACAGCCTTAACAGGGGTTGGAAACACCATATATTTT.

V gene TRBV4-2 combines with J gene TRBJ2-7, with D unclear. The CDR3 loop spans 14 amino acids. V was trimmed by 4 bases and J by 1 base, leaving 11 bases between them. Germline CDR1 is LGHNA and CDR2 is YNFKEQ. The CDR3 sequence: CASSPGTESYEQYF. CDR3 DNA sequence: TGTGCCAGCAGCCCGGGTACGGAGTCCTACGAGCAGTACTTC.

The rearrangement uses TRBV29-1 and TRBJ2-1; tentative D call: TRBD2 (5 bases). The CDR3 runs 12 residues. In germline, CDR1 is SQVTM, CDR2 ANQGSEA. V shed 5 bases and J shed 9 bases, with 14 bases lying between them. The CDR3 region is CSVPRGFGEQFF. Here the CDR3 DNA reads TGCAGCGTTCCCCGGGGTTTTGGTGAGCAGTTCTTC.

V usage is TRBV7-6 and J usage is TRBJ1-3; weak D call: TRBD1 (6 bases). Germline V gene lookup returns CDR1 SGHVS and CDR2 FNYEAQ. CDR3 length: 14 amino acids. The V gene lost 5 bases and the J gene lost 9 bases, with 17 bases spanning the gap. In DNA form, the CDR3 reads TGTGCCAGCAGCCTTCGACAGGACTCGTCCACCATATATTTT. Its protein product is CASSLRQDSSTIYF.

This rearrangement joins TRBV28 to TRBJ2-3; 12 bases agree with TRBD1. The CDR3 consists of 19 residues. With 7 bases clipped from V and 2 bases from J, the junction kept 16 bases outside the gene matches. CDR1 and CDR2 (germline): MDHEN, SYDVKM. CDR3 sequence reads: CASIGTGGVSRTFTDTQYF. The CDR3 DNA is TGTGCCAGCATCGGGACAGGGGGCGTCTCTCGTACCTTCACAGATACGCAGTATTTT.

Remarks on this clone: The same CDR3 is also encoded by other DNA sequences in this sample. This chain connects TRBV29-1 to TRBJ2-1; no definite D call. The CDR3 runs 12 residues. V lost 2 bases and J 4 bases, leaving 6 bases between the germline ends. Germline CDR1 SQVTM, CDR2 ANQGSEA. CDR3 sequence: CSVELTYNEQFF. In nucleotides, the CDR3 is TGCAGCGTTGAACTAACTTACAATGAGCAGTTCTTC.

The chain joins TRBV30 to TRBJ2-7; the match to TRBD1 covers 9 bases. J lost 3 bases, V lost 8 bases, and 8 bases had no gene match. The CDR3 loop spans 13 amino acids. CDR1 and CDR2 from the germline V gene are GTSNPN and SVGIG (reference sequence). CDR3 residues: CAGGQGPNYEQYF. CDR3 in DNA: TGTGCCGGGGGACAGGGTCCAAACTACGAGCAGTACTTC.

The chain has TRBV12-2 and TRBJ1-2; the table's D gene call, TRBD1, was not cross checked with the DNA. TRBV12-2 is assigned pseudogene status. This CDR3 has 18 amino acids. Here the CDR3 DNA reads TGTGCAAGTCGCCTTACACGCCGACAGGGGCGAAATTACTATGGCTACACCTTC. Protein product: CASRLTRRQGRNYYGYTF.

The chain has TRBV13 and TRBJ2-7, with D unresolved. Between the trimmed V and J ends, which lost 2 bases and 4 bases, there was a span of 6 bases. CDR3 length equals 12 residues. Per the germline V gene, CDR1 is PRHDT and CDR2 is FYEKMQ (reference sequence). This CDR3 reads CASSLLGYEQYF. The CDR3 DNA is TGTGCCAGCAGCTTACTTGGGTACGAGCAGTACTTC. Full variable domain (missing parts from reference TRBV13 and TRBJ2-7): AAGVIQSPRHLIKEKRETATLKCYPIPRHDTVYWYQQGPGQDPQFLISFYEKMQSDKGSIPDRFSAQQFSDYHSELNMSSLELGDSALYFCASSLLGYEQYFGPGTRLTVT.

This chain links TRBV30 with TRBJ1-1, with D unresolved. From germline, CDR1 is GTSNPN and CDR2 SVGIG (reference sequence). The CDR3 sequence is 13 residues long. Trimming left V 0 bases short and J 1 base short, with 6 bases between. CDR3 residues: CAWSVSTNTEAFF. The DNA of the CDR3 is TGTGCCTGGAGTGTCTCCACGAACACTGAAGCTTTCTTT.

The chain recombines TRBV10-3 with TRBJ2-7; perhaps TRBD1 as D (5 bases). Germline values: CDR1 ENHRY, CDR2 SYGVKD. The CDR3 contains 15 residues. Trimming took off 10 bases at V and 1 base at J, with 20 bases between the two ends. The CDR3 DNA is TGTGCCACCCTGACAGCAAAAACAACATCCTACGAGCAGTACTTC. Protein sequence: CATLTAKTTSYEQYF.

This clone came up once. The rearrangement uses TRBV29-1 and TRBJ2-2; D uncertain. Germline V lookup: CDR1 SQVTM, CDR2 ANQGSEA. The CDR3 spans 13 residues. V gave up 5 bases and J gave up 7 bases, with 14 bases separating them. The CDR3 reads CSVLTVPLGELFF. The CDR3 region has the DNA TGCAGCGTTCTTACGGTCCCACTCGGGGAGCTGTTTTTT.

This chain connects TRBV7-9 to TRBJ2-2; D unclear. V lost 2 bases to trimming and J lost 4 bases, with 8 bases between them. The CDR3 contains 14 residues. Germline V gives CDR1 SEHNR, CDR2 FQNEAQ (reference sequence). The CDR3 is CASSLTTITGELFF. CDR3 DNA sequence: TGTGCCAGCAGCTTAACAACAATCACCGGGGAGCTGTTTTTT.

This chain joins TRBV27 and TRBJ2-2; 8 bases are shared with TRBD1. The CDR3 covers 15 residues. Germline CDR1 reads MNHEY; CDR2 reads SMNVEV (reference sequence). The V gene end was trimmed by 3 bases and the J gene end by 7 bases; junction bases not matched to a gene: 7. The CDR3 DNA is TGTGCCAGCAGTTTTTCGCAGGGGGCTGGCGGGGAGCTGTTTTTT. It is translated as CASSFSQGAGGELFF.

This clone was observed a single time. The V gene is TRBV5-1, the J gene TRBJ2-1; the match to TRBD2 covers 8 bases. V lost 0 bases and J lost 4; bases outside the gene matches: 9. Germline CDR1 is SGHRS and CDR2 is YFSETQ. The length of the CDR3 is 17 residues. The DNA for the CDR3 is TGCGCCAGCAGCTTGGATCATCGCGGGAGGAGGTACAATGAGCAGTTCTTC. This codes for CASSLDHRGRRYNEQFF. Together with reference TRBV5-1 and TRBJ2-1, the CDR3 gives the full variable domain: KAGVTQTPRYLIKTRGQQVTLSCSPISGHRSVSWYQQTPGQGLQFLFEYFSETQRNKGNFPGRFSGRQFSNSRSEMNVSTLELGDSALYLCASSLDHRGRRYNEQFFGPGTRLTVL.

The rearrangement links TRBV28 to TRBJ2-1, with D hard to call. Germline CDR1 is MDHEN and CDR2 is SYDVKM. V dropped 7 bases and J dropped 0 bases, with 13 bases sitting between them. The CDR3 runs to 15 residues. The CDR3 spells CASKFHVFSYNEQFF. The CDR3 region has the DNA TGTGCCAGCAAGTTTCACGTCTTCTCCTACAATGAGCAGTTCTTC.

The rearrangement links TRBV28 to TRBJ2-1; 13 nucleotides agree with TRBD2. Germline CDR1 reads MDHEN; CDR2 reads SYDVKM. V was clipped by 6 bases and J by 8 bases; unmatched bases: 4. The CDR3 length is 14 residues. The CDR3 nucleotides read TGTGCCAGCAGAGGACTAGCGGGAGTTTATGAGCAGTTCTTC. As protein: CASRGLAGVYEQFF. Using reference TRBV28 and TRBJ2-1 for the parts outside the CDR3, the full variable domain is DVKVTQSSRYLVKRTGEKVFLECVQDMDHENMFWYRQDPGLGLRLIYFSYDVKMKEKGDIPEGYSVSREKKERFSLILESASTNQTSMYLCASRGLAGVYEQFFGPGTRLTVL.

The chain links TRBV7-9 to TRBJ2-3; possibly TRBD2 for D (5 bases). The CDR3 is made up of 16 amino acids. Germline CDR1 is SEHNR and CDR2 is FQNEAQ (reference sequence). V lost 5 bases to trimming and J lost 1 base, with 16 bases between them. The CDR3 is CASSPHREMGTDTQYF. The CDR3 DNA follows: TGTGCCAGCAGCCCACATAGGGAGATGGGCACAGATACGCAGTATTTT.

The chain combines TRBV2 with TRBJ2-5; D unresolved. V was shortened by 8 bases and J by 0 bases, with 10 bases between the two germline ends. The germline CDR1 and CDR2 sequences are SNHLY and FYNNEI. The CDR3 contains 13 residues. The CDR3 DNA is TGTGCCAGCCAGGCGCCGTACCAAGAGACCCAGTACTTC. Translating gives CASQAPYQETQYF.